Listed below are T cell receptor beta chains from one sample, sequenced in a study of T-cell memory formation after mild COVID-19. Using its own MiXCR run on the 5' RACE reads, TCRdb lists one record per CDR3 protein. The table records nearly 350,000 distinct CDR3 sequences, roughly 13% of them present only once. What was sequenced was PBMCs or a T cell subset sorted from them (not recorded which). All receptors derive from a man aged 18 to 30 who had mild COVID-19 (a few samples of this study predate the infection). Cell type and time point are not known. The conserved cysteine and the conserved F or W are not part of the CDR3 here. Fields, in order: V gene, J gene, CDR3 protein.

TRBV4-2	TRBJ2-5	ASSQSWGAGETQY
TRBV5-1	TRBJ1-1	ASSLEMDTEAF
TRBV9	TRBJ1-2	ASSASGTGWGGYT
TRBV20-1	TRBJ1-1	SAKSADSHTEAF
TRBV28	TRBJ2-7	ASSTVPYEQY
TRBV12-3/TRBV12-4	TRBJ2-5	ASSLMRGAQETQY
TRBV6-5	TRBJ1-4	ASTHSGTGQEKLF
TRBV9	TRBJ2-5	ASSSNRGTGVETQY
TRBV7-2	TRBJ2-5	ASSLNQDRGTQY
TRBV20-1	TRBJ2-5	SALSGARGETQY
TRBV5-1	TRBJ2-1	ASRPPVSGGSSYNEQF
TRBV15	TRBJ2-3	ATSRVVTSGDTQY
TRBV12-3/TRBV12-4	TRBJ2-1	ASSGGGTYNEQF
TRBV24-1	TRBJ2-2	ATSDPGQGAPGELF
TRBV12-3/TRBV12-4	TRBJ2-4	ASSFAKNIQY
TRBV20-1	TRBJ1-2	SAGTAEGHGYT
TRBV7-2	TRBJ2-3	ASSLASGGGDTQY
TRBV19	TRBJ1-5	ASRPGEQGWQPQH
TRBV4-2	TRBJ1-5	ASSQVGSPGVQPQH
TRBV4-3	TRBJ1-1	ASSRGPGAGTEAF
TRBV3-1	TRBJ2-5	ASSLFGRGAGETQY
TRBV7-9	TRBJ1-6	ASSFPGTMDSPLH
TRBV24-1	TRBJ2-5	ATSGYSGGEETQY
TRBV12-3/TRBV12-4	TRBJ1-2	ASRLSPGGYGYT
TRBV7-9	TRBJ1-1	ASSLGDQEAF
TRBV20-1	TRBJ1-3	SAAKGPGNTIY
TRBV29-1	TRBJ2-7	SAGLLQGPSYEQY
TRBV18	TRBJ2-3	ASSPQRGGTLTDTQY
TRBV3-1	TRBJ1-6	ASQDRFPYNSPLH
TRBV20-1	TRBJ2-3	SASLASGGGDTQY
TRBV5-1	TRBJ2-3	ASSGWGTDTQY